The 13 T cell receptor beta chains below come from one sample, sequenced in a study of control samples from healthy donors and cancer patients. Generated by immunoSEQ multiplex PCR, the TCRdb table keeps only in-frame clones and is missing some. This sample has roughly 130,000 clones, with 93% found just once. Sequencing was carried out using PBMCs. These receptors all come from a man in his fifties or sixties with head and neck cancer.

The chain has TRBV24-1 and TRBJ1-6; TRBD1 matches at 7 bases. The CDR3 sequence is 16 residues long. J gave up 8 bases and V 11 bases, and 17 bases lay outside the gene matches. In germline, CDR1 is KGHDR, CDR2 SFDVKD. The DNA for the CDR3 is TGTGCCATCTACGGTGACAGGGCCCGACGCCATTCACCCCTCCACTTT. This translates into CAIYGDRARRHSPLHF.

A remark on this clone: A junction end diverges from the germline sequence, so it may reflect a read error. Within the sample, other DNA sequences also encode this same CDR3. CDR3 loop: CASSEDRGREHF. The CDR3 nucleotides read TGCGCCAGCAGTGAAGACCGAGGCAGAGAGCATTTT. V is TRBV2 and J is TRBJ1-5; the D is unclear. The CDR3 is 12 residues long. Germline-derived CDR1 and CDR2 are SNHLY and FYNNEI.

The CDR3 nucleotides are TGTGCCAGCAGTTTTCGTACTGAAGCTTTCTTT. It codes for CASSFRTEAFF. This chain joins TRBV12-3 or TRBV12-4 and TRBJ1-1; D is ambiguous. The V end was cut by 3 bases, the J end by 5 bases, with 4 bases between. The CDR3 totals 11 residues.

This chain joins TRBV11-3 and TRBJ2-3; possibly TRBD1 for D (6 bases). V was trimmed by 1 base and J by 6 bases, leaving 14 bases between them. CDR3 length: 15 amino acids. Germline V CDR1 and CDR2: SGHNT, YENEEA. CDR3 amino acids: CASSLVRGGLDTQYF. CDR3 nucleotides: TGTGCCAGCAGCTTAGTAAGAGGGGGTCTCGATACGCAGTATTTT. Combining the CDR3 with reference TRBV11-3 and TRBJ2-3 gives the whole variable domain EAGVVQSPRYKIIEKKQPVAFWCNPISGHNTLYWYLQNLGQGPELLIRYENEEAVDDSQLPKDRFSAERLKGVDSTLKIQPAELGDSAVYLCASSLVRGGLDTQYFGPGTRLTVL.

This chain connects TRBV10-3 to TRBJ1-2; D is unclear. Germline CDR1 is ENHRY and CDR2 is SYGVKD. V was clipped by 3 bases and J by 1 base, with 12 bases between them. The CDR3 totals 15 residues. The chain's CDR3 is CAISERYERNYGYTF. The CDR3 DNA is TGTGCCATCAGTGAACGGTATGAGCGTAACTATGGCTACACCTTC.

This chain joins TRBV12-5 and TRBJ2-1; 8 positions agree with TRBD2. CDR1 and CDR2 (germline): LGHNT, FRNRAP. Losses at the gene ends were 9 bases for V and 10 bases for J; bases not matched to a gene: 11. This CDR3 region has 13 residues. The CDR3 sequence: CASARDSGGEQFF. The CDR3 coding sequence is TGTGCTAGCGCAAGGGACTCGGGGGGGGAGCAGTTCTTC.

V is TRBV27 and J is TRBJ2-1; no definite D call. There are 12 residues in the CDR3. CDR1 and CDR2 from the germline V gene are MNHEY and SMNVEV (reference sequence). V lost 8 bases and J 7 bases, leaving 12 bases between the germline ends. The chain's CDR3 is CASPSLGNEQFF. The CDR3 DNA reads as TGTGCCAGCCCCAGCTTGGGGAATGAGCAGTTCTTC.

This chain links TRBV6-4 with TRBJ1-3, with 7 bases fitting TRBD1. V was clipped by 11 bases and J by 5 bases; unmatched bases: 3. This CDR3 is 11 amino acids long. CDR1 is MRHNA and CDR2 is SNTAGT in the germline V gene. The CDR3 region is CAPGGRNTIYF. CDR3 DNA: TGTGCCCCAGGGGGAAGAAACACCATATATTTT.

The chain recombines TRBV19 with TRBJ1-4; perhaps TRBD1 as D (6 bases). The CDR3 extends over 16 amino acids. V was pared by 6 bases and J by 2 bases, with 16 bases between. Looked up from germline, CDR1 is LNHDA and CDR2 is SQIVND (reference sequence). The CDR3 bases are TGTGCCAGTAGACCACAGGGAAGTGGGACTAATGAAAAACTGTTTTTT. This codes for CASRPQGSGTNEKLFF.

The chain has TRBV9 and TRBJ1-3, with no clear D. The germline V and J ends were trimmed by 4 bases and 2 bases, with 10 bases remaining between them. The CDR3 runs to 14 residues. Germline V gives CDR1 SGDLS, CDR2 YYNGEE. The CDR3 nucleotides read TGTGCCAGCAGCCCCCAAAGTACTGGAAACACCATATATTTT. This translates into CASSPQSTGNTIYF.

The CDR3 loop is CASSPGGSRRGEQYF. The CDR3 nucleotides are TGTGCCAGCAGTCCCGGCGGTTCTCGAAGGGGCGAGCAGTACTTC. This chain links TRBV28 with TRBJ2-7; tentatively, D is TRBD1 (5 bases). Per germline, CDR1 MDHEN and CDR2 SYDVKM. The CDR3 runs to 15 residues. V was pared by 5 bases and J by 6 bases, with 20 bases between.

The chain recombines TRBV7-9 with TRBJ2-3; the D gene is possibly TRBD1 (6 bases). Germline-derived CDR1 and CDR2 are SEHNR and FQNEAQ (reference sequence). V was clipped by 1 base and J by 0 bases, with 8 bases between them. The CDR3 runs 15 residues. CDR3 residues: CASSLGDKSTDTQYF. CDR3 sequence (DNA): TGTGCCAGCAGCTTAGGGGACAAAAGCACAGATACGCAGTATTTT.

The chain links TRBV12-3 or TRBV12-4 to TRBJ1-2; tentative D call: TRBD1 (5 bases). This CDR3 comprises 13 residues. The ends were cut back, 2 bases at V and 2 bases at J, with 6 bases in the middle. CDR3 DNA sequence: TGTGCCAGCAGTTTACGGGGGAACTATGGCTACACCTTC. This gives the protein CASSLRGNYGYTF.